The T cell receptor (beta chain) under discussion was sequenced for a study of tumour-infiltrating T cells in Burkitt lymphoma. Overall study: Survival, overall and progression-free, tracked with productive clonality.

This clone was detected once. J was trimmed by 2 bases and V by 4 bases; bases with no gene match: 11. The germline V gene encodes CDR1 LNHDA and CDR2 SQIVND (reference sequence). The CDR3 length is 17 residues. The data were produced by immunoSEQ multiplex PCR, yet TCRdb's version contains in-frame clones alone and is incomplete. Of approximately 2,500 clones in the sample, about 88% were seen once. This clonotype was sampled from a human donor with diffuse large B-cell lymphoma. J is TRBJ1-5 and V is TRBV19; 7 bases match TRBD1. What was sequenced was tumor tissue. Here the CDR3 reads CASSRQGGFGRNQPQHF. CDR3 coding DNA: TGTGCCAGTAGTAGGCAGGGGGGCTTTGGGCGCAATCAGCCCCAGCATTTT.